These T cell receptor beta chains were read from a single sample in a study of shared clonotypes between healthy human individuals. Sequencing used immunoSEQ multiplex PCR; TCRdb keeps in-frame clones, though not all of them. The table lists about 660,000 clones, about 74% of them singletons, with over 1.5% in the top ten. Material: memory CD4+ T cells sorted from blood. All receptors derive from a woman aged 25 to 39 in good health. Each CDR3 is given with its conserved first and last residue. A D gene is named only where the DNA matches it firmly. The size entry is marked missing in some rows and otherwise reads once, few, many or a size class.

NA,NA,TRBV4-2,TRBJ2-2,TGTGCCAGCAGCCACCGAAGGGAAAGCGGGAACACCGGGGAGCTGTTTTTT,CASSHRRESGNTGELFF
NA,NA,TRBV7-3,TRBJ2-7,TGTGTCAGAAGCCCCGGGGGCGAGCAGTACTTC,CVRSPGGEQYF
NA,NA,TRBV11-2,TRBJ2-1,TGTGCCAGCAGCTTATCCGCTCACTTGAATGAGCAGTTCTTC,CASSLSAHLNEQFF
NA,NA,TRBV11-2,TRBJ2-3,TGTGCCAGCAGCGTAGCCCTTCGATTAGATACGCAGTATTTT,CASSVALRLDTQYF
NA,NA,TRBV6-5,TRBJ1-5,TGTGCCAGCAGCTCGACACGGGCGGGGAATCAGCCCCAGCATTTT,CASSSTRAGNQPQHF
TRBD1,few,TRBV19,TRBJ2-4,TGTGCCAGTAGTATAGCAGGACAGGGACTAGCCAAAAACATTCAGTACTTC,CASSIAGQGLAKNIQYF
NA,NA,TRBV6-6,TRBJ2-5,TGTGCCAGCAGTTACACAAGGGGACCCGAGGAAGAGACCCAGTACTTC,CASSYTRGPEEETQYF
NA,NA,TRBV15,TRBJ1-1,TGTGCCACCAGCACCCATGTAGGGACGAACACTGAAGCTTTCTTT,CATSTHVGTNTEAFF
NA,NA,TRBV5-6,TRBJ1-4,TGTGCCAGCAGCCCCGGTTGGGGAACTAATGAAAAACTGTTTTTT,CASSPGWGTNEKLFF
NA,few,TRBV10-1,TRBJ2-7,TGCGCCAGCAGTGACCTCCGCTTTTTTGAGGAATCCTACGAGCAGTACTTC,CASSDLRFFEESYEQYF
TRBD1,NA,TRBV28,TRBJ2-1,TGTGCCAGCAGGGCAGGGGGCAGGGAGCAGTTCTTC,CASRAGGREQFF
NA,once,TRBV29-1,TRBJ1-3,TGCAGCGTACAGGATTTTGGCTCTGGAAACACCATATATTTT,CSVQDFGSGNTIYF
TRBD1,NA,TRBV5-1,TRBJ1-5,TGCGCCAGCACTGGGGACAGGGCACGCCAGCCCCAGCATTTT,CASTGDRARQPQHF
NA,NA,TRBV2,TRBJ2-5,TGTGCCAGCAGTGAAGCGTTGGAGACCCAGTACTTC,CASSEALETQYF
NA,NA,TRBV7-9,TRBJ2-3,TGTGCCAGCAGCCTTAGACAGTCTAGCACAGATACGCAGTATTTT,CASSLRQSSTDTQYF
NA,NA,TRBV19,TRBJ1-2,TGTGCCAGTAGCAACCCCCAGTTATCCTCTGGCTACACCTTC,CASSNPQLSSGYTF
TRBD1,NA,TRBV2,TRBJ1-2,TGTGCCAGCACGGGACAGACAAACTATGGCTACACCTTC,CASTGQTNYGYTF
NA,few,TRBV4-1,TRBJ1-4,TGCGCCAGCAGTCCCTTTGCGGGCGAAAAACTGTTTTTT,CASSPFAGEKLFF
NA,once,TRBV5-1,TRBJ2-7,TGCGCCAGCAGCCGAATCAACTCCTACGAGCAGTACTTC,CASSRINSYEQYF
NA,once,TRBV29-1,TRBJ2-1,TGCAGCGTTGGTTACAATGAGCAGTTCTTC,CSVGYNEQFF
NA,NA,TRBV7-6,TRBJ2-7,TGTGCCAGCAGCCCTCAAGCGGGCGTGGAATACGAGCAGTACTTC,CASSPQAGVEYEQYF
NA,NA,TRBV25-1,TRBJ2-7,TGTGCCAGCATTACGGGAGGACAGGGAAAATTTGGCTCCTACGAGCAGTACTTC,CASITGGQGKFGSYEQYF
TRBD2,NA,TRBV7-9,TRBJ2-7,TGTGCCAGCAGCTCCGGGACTAGGACCTCCGAGCAGTACTTC,CASSSGTRTSEQYF
NA,once,TRBV11-3,TRBJ2-1,TGTGCCAGCAGCCACAGCCGGACCCAGAGGGACGAGCAGTTCTTC,CASSHSRTQRDEQFF
NA,few,TRBV7-9,TRBJ1-1,TGTGCCAGCAGCTTCGGGGATTTCATGAACACTGAAGCTTTCTTT,CASSFGDFMNTEAFF
NA,NA,TRBV2,TRBJ1-2,TGTGCCAGCACTGTAGCGTCCTACTCCTATGGCTACACCTTC,CASTVASYSYGYTF
TRBD2,NA,TRBV2,TRBJ2-7,TGTGCCAGCAGTGAAGCGCTTGGCGGGAGTATCTCCTACGAGCAGTACTTC,CASSEALGGSISYEQYF
TRBD1,NA,TRBV19,TRBJ2-6,TGTGCCAGTAGTATGTTTGGGACAGGGGGCTCTGGGGCCAACGTCCTGACTTTC,CASSMFGTGGSGANVLTF
NA,NA,TRBV5-1,TRBJ2-7,TGCGCCAGCAGAGGTACATCGAAGCACGAGCAGTACTTC,CASRGTSKHEQYF
NA,NA,TRBV9,TRBJ1-5,TGTGCCAGCAGCGTAGGCGGGACTGCTAATCAGCCCCAGCATTTT,CASSVGGTANQPQHF
NA,NA,TRBV7-8,TRBJ2-7,TGTGCCAGCAGCTTAGAGTTCCTCGGGGACCGCTACGAGCAGTACTTC,CASSLEFLGDRYEQYF
NA,NA,TRBV2,TRBJ1-5,TGTGCCAGCAGTCGGACAAATAGCAATCAGCCCCAGCATTTT,CASSRTNSNQPQHF
TRBD1,few,TRBV6-5,TRBJ1-2,TGTGCCAGCAGTTTTTCAGGGGGTAACTATGGCTACACCTTC,CASSFSGGNYGYTF
NA,NA,TRBV9,TRBJ1-2,TGTGCCAGCAGCACCAGGGCTGGAGTATCTGGCTACACCTTC,CASSTRAGVSGYTF
TRBD1,NA,TRBV5-1,TRBJ1-1,TGCGCCAGCAGCTCACAACAGGGGGCCGGGGACACTGAAGCTTTCTTT,CASSSQQGAGDTEAFF
NA,NA,TRBV28,TRBJ1-4,TGTGCCAGCAGTCGGCAAGGGGGGGTCGGGGCAACTAATGAAAAACTGTTTTTT,CASSRQGGVGATNEKLFF
NA,NA,TRBV7-9,TRBJ2-5,TGTGCCAGCAGCGCCGGTTTAAAAGAGACCCAGTACTTC,CASSAGLKETQYF
NA,NA,TRBV5-1,TRBJ2-2,TGCGCCAGCAGCAATAGCGGAACGAACACCGGGGAGCTGTTTTTT,CASSNSGTNTGELFF
NA,NA,TRBV2,TRBJ2-4,TGTGCCAGCAGCCCCCCTGGGGAGCCCAAAAACATTCAGTACTTC,CASSPPGEPKNIQYF
TRBD1,NA,TRBV11-2,TRBJ1-1,TGTGCCAGCAGCCTCGACCGGGGACAGGGGAACACTGAAGCTTTCTTT,CASSLDRGQGNTEAFF
NA,NA,TRBV28,TRBJ1-5,TGTGCCAGCAGTTTTGAGCAGGGCTGGAATCAGCCCCAGCATTTT,CASSFEQGWNQPQHF
TRBD1,once,TRBV5-4,TRBJ1-2,TGTGCCAGCAGCCGTACACAGGGGGAAGACTATGGCTACACCTTC,CASSRTQGEDYGYTF
NA,NA,TRBV6-5,TRBJ2-7,TGTGCCAGCTTCAGGGGAGACGAGCAGTACTTC,CASFRGDEQYF
NA,NA,TRBV7-5,TRBJ2-1,TGTGTCAGAAGCTTAGCTCTCGCCCGAAACACCTACAATGAGCAGTTCTTC,CVRSLALARNTYNEQFF
NA,few,TRBV5-4,TRBJ1-5,TGTGCCAGCAGCTGCCGGGACGGAGAAAATCAGCCCCAGCATTTT,CASSCRDGENQPQHF
TRBD2,NA,TRBV4-1,TRBJ2-7,TGCGCCAGCAGCCAAGGCGGACTAGCGGGAGGGTCCTACGAGCAGTACTTC,CASSQGGLAGGSYEQYF
NA,few,TRBV5-1,TRBJ1-4,TGCGCCAGCAGCTTGGGCCGATCCCAGGGAGAAAAACTGTTTTTT,CASSLGRSQGEKLFF